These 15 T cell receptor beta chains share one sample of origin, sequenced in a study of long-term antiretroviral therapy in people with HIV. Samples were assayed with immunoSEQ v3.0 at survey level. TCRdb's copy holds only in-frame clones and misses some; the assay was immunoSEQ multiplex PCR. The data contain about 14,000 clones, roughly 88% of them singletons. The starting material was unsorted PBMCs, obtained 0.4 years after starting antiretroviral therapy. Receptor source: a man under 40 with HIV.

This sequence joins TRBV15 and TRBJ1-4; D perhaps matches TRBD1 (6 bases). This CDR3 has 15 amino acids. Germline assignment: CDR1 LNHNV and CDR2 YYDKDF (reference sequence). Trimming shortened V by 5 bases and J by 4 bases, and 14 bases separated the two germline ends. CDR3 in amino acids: CATSPQRGGNEKLFF. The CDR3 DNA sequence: TGTGCCACCAGCCCCCAAAGGGGGGGTAATGAAAAACTGTTTTTT.

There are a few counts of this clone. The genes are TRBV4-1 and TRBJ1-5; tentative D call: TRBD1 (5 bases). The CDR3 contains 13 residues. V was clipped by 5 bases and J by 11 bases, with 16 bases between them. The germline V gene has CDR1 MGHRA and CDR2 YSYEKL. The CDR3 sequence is CASSLVRDEAQHF. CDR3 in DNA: TGCGCCAGCAGCTTGGTAAGGGACGAAGCCCAGCATTTT.

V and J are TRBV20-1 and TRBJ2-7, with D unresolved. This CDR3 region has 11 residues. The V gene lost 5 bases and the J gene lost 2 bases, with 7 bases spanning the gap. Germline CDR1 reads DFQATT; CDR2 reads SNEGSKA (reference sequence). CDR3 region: CSARTTYEQYF. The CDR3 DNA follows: TGCAGTGCTCGGACCACCTACGAGCAGTACTTC.

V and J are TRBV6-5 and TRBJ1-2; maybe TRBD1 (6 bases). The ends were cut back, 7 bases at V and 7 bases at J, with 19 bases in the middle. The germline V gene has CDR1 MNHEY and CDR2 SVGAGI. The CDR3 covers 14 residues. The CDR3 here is CASIGRGGSRGYTF. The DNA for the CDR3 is TGTGCCAGCATCGGGAGGGGGGGTTCCCGTGGCTACACCTTC.

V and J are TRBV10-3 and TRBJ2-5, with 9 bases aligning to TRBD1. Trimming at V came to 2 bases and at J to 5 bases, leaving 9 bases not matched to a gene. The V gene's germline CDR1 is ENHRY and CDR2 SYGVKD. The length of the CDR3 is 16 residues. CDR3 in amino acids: CAISERSTGGRETQYF. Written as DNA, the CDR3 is TGTGCCATCAGTGAGCGATCTACAGGGGGCCGGGAGACCCAGTACTTC.

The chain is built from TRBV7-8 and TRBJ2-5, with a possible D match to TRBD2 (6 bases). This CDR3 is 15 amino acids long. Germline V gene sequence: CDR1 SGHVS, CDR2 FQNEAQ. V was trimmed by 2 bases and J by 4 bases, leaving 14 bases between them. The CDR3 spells CASSLYRGAGETQYF. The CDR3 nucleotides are TGTGCCAGCAGCTTATACCGCGGGGCGGGAGAGACCCAGTACTTC.

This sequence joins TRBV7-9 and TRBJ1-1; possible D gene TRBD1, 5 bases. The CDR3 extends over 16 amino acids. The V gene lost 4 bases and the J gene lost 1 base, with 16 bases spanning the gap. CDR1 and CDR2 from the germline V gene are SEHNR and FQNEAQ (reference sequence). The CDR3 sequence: CASSSIRGGTNTEAFF. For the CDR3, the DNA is TGTGCCAGCAGCTCAATACGTGGTGGGACGAACACTGAAGCTTTCTTT.

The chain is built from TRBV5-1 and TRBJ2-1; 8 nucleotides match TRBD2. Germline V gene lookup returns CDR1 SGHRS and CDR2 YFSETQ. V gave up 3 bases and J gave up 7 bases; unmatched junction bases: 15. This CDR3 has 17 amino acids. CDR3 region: CASSWDLLSGIKNEQFF. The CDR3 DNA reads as TGCGCCAGCAGCTGGGACCTCCTTAGCGGGATAAAGAATGAGCAGTTCTTC.

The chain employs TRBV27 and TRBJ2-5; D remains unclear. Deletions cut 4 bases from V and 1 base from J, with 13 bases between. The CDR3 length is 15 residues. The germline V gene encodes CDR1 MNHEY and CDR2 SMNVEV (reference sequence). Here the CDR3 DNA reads TGTGCCAGCAGTTCCTCAGAAGGTAGCCAAGAGACCCAGTACTTC. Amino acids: CASSSSEGSQETQYF.

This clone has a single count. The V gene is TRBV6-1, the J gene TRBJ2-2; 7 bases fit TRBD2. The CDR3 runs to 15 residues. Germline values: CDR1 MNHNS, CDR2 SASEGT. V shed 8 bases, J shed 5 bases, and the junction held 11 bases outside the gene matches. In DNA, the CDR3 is TGTGCCAGCCTCATCACTAGCGCCGGGACCGGGGAGCTGTTTTTT. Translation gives CASLITSAGTGELFF.

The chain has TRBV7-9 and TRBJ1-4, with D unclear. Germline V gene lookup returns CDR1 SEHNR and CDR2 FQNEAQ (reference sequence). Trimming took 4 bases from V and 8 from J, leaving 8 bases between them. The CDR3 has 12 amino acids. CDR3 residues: CASSSLEEKLFF. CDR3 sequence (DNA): TGTGCCAGCAGCTCCCTTGAAGAAAAACTGTTTTTT.

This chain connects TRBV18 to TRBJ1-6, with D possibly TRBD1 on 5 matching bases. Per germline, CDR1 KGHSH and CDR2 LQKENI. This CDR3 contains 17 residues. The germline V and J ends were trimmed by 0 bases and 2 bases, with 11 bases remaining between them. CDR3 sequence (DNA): TGTGCCAGCTCACCACCGGGGACCGTCGCCTATAATTCACCCCTCCACTTT. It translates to CASSPPGTVAYNSPLHF. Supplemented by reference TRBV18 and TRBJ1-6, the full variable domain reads NAGVMQNPRHLVRRRGQEARLRCSPMKGHSHVYWYRQLPEEGLKFMVYLQKENIIDESGMPKERFSAEFPKEGPSILRIQQVVRGDSAAYFCASSPPGTVAYNSPLHFGNGTRLTVT.

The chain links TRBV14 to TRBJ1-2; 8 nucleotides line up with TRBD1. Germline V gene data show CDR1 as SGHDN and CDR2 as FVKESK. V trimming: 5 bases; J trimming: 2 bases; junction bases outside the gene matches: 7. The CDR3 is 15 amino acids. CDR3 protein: CASSGPRTGNYGYTF. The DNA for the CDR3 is TGTGCCAGCAGCGGACCTCGGACAGGGAACTATGGCTACACCTTC.

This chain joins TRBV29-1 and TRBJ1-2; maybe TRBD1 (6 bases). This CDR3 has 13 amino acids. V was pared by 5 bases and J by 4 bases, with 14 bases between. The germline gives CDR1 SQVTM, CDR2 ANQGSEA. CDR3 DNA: TGCAGCGTTATGAGACAGGAGTCCTATGGCTACACCTTC. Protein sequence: CSVMRQESYGYTF.

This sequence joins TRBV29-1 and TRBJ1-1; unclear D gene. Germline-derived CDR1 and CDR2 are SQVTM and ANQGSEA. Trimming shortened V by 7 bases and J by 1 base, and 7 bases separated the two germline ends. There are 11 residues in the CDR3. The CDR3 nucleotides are TGCAGCGCTACAGAGAACACTGAAGCTTTCTTT. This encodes CSATENTEAFF.